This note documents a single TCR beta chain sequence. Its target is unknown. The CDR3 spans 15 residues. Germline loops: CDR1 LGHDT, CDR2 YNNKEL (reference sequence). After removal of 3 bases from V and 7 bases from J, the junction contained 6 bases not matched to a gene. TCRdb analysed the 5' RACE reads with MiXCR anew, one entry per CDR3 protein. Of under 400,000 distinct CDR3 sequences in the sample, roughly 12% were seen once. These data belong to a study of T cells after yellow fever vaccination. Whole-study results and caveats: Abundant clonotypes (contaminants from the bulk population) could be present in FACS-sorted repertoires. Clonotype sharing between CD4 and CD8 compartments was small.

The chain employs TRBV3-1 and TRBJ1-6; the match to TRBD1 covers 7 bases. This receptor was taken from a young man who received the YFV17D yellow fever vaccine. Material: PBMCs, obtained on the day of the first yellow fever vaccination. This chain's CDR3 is CASSHRQGSNSPLHF. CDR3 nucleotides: TGTGCCAGCAGCCACCGACAGGGATCAAATTCACCCCTCCACTTT.